These 5 T cell receptor beta chains came from one sample sequenced in a study of Graves' ophthalmopathy and Graves' hyperthyroidism. Amplified material comprised TCR beta CDR3 regions derived from RNA transcripts. The authors performed first-round RT-PCR with HTBI primers and then a second-round multiplex PCR. TCRdb redid the calling of the multiplex PCR reads with MiXCR, one entry per CDR3 protein. The table records approximately 640,000 distinct CDR3 sequences, approximately 39% of them present only once. Sequenced material: peripheral blood. All receptors come from an adult man with Graves' ophthalmopathy.

This clonotype appeared many times. The gene calls are TRBV10-3 and TRBJ2-7; TRBD2 agrees at 9 bases. Trimming cost V 4 bases and J 6 bases; bases outside gene matches: 4. CDR1 is ENHRY and CDR2 is SYGVKD in the germline V gene. The length of the CDR3 is 13 residues. CDR3 bases: TGTGCCATCAGTGCACCAGCGGGAGGCGAGCAGTACTTC. As protein: CAISAPAGGEQYF.

The V and J genes are TRBV12-3 or TRBV12-4 and TRBJ2-2, with TRBD2 as a possible D gene (6 bases). This CDR3 region has 15 residues. V was pared by 4 bases and J by 6 bases, with 15 bases between. This CDR3 is CASSWRGGSSGELFF. CDR3 nucleotide sequence: TGTGCCAGCAGTTGGAGGGGTGGATCATCCGGGGAGCTGTTTTTT.

This clonotype occurred many times. This sequence joins TRBV29-1 and TRBJ1-1, with D hard to call. V lost 8 bases and J 12 bases, leaving 10 bases between the germline ends. The germline CDR1 and CDR2 sequences are SQVTM and ANQGSEA. CDR3 length: 8 residues. The CDR3, as DNA: TGCAGCTTTGGGCCCACTTTCTTT. Its protein is CSFGPTFF.

This clonotype was detected many times. This chain connects TRBV19 to TRBJ1-5; TRBD1 is a possible D gene (6 bases). The V end was cut by 8 bases, the J end by 7 bases, with 15 bases between. Germline V gene data show CDR1 as LNHDA and CDR2 as SQIVND (reference sequence). CDR3 length: 13 amino acids. The CDR3 DNA follows: TGTGCCAGTTCCCTCCTCGGGGGCCAGCCCCAGCATTTT. Translation: CASSLLGGQPQHF.

The chain is built from TRBV25-1 and TRBJ1-2; 9 bases are a match to TRBD1. The V segment lost 4 bases and the J segment 4 bases; nucleotides outside the gene matches: 4. Germline V gene sequence: CDR1 MGHDK, CDR2 SYGVNS. The CDR3 is made up of 14 amino acids. CDR3 nucleotides: TGTGCCAGCAGTGCGACAGGGGGTAGCTATGGCTACACCTTC. This codes for CASSATGGSYGYTF.